This T cell receptor beta chain is drawn from a study of HIV-infected patients and healthy controls. CDR1 is SQVTM and CDR2 is ANQGSEA in the germline V gene. The V and J ends lost 0 bases and 4 bases respectively, with 12 bases between them. The CDR3 is made up of 14 amino acids. TCRdb passed the 5' RACE reads through MiXCR, listing each CDR3 protein once. The table lists some 70,000 distinct CDR3 sequences, about 19% of them singletons. The V call is TRBV29-1, the J call TRBJ1-2, with D hard to call. The receptor's source is a human donor in good health. The specimen was CD4+ T cells from blood. The CDR3, as DNA: TGCAGCGTTGAAGATCGGGGAGCGGTCTATGGCTACACCTTC. Encoded protein: CSVEDRGAVYGYTF.